The 18 T cell receptor beta chains reported below all come from one sample, sequenced in a study of T cell responses to AZD1222 COVID-19 vaccine. The data were produced by immunoSEQ multiplex PCR, yet TCRdb's version contains in-frame clones alone and is incomplete. The data show around 110,000 clones, with over 75% seen just once and roughly 3.8% held by the top ten. Sequenced here: peripheral blood, sampled on day 0 of MenACWY control vaccination. The receptor source for this set is an adult in good health.

The J gene is TRBJ1-2, the V gene TRBV3-1 (or the pseudogene TRBV3-2); no clear D. Germline-derived CDR1 and CDR2 are LGHDT and YNNKEL (reference sequence). The CDR3 is 13 residues long. The V end lost 0 bases, the J end lost 4 bases, and 6 bases lay between the germline ends. CDR3 DNA sequence: TGTGCCAGCAGCCAAGATGCAGGCTATGGCTACACCTTC. This sequence encodes CASSQDAGYGYTF.

This chain links TRBV7-2 with TRBJ1-6, with D unresolved. V shed 1 base and J shed 0 bases, with 10 bases lying between them. Germline values: CDR1 SGHTA, CDR2 FQGNSA. This CDR3 is 17 amino acids long. DNA of the CDR3: TGTGCCAGCAGCTTAGGGCCGCTGAGCTCCTATAATTCACCCCTCCACTTT. Translation gives CASSLGPLSSYNSPLHF.

This clone was seen more than once but under ten times. V usage is TRBV28 and J usage is TRBJ1-5; 9 bases match TRBD1. The V and J ends lost 7 bases and 8 bases, in that order; junction bases with no gene match: 9. Germline V gene sequence: CDR1 MDHEN, CDR2 SYDVKM. The CDR3 loop spans 14 amino acids. For the CDR3, the DNA is TGTGCCAGCAATGTTCGACAGGGGGGGAAGCCCCAGCATTTT. It specifies CASNVRQGGKPQHF.

The rearrangement uses TRBV5-6 and TRBJ1-3; a weak D match, TRBD1 (5 bases). This CDR3 has 13 amino acids. Germline lookup yields CDR1 SGHDT and CDR2 YYEEEE. V lost 0 bases, J lost 4 bases, and 5 bases lay in between. The DNA of the CDR3 is TGTGCCAGCAGCTTGGGACAGGGAAACACCATATATTTT. Its translation: CASSLGQGNTIYF.

Here the CDR3 DNA reads TGTGCCAGCAGTTTATCAGGGGCTCAGCCCCAGCATTTT. Its translation is CASSLSGAQPQHF. The genes are TRBV28 and TRBJ1-5, with D perhaps TRBD1 (6 bases). This CDR3 comprises 13 residues. Trimming removed 1 base at V and 6 bases at J, with 7 bases between. Germline CDR1 is MDHEN and CDR2 is SYDVKM.

This chain uses TRBV6-5 with TRBJ2-3, with D possibly matching TRBD2 (5 bases). The V end was cut by 4 bases, the J end by 4 bases, with 12 bases between. The CDR3 has 14 residues. Per the germline V gene, CDR1 is MNHEY and CDR2 is SVGAGI. CDR3 DNA: TGTGCCAGCAGTTCCGGGGATCGGGCAGATACGCAGTATTTT. Translation: CASSSGDRADTQYF.

The chain has TRBV14 and TRBJ2-5, with D perhaps matching TRBD1 (6 bases). The germline V gene encodes CDR1 SGHDN and CDR2 FVKESK. The CDR3 runs 12 residues. V dropped 8 bases and J dropped 5 bases, with 12 bases sitting between them. CDR3 coding DNA: TGTGCCAGCTCCCAGGGGACCGAGACCCAGTACTTC. This codes for CASSQGTETQYF. Full variable domain (missing parts from reference TRBV14 and TRBJ2-5): EAGVTQFPSHSVIEKGQTVTLRCDPISGHDNLYWYRRVMGKEIKFLLHFVKESKQDESGMPNNRFLAERTGGTYSTLKVQPAELEDSGVYFCASSQGTETQYFGPGTRLLVL.

The V call is TRBV19, the J call TRBJ2-5; 7 positions agree with TRBD2. Trimming cost V 4 bases and J 3 bases; bases outside gene matches: 5. Per germline, CDR1 LNHDA and CDR2 SQIVND (reference sequence). The CDR3 is 14 residues long. The CDR3 DNA is TGTGCCAGTAGTAGCGGGGGTTGGGAAGAGACCCAGTACTTC. Its protein product is CASSSGGWEETQYF.

As DNA, the CDR3 is TGCAGTGCGGCAGGGCGGGGCTACACCTTC. Protein: CSAAGRGYTF. This sequence joins TRBV20-1 and TRBJ1-2; TRBD1 might be the D (5 bases). The V and J ends lost 6 bases and 8 bases respectively, with 10 bases between them. The CDR3 is 10 residues long. Germline values: CDR1 DFQATT, CDR2 SNEGSKA (reference sequence).

The rearrangement uses TRBV5-6 and TRBJ2-7; 7 bases line up with TRBD2. The CDR3 extends over 13 amino acids. Germline-derived CDR1 and CDR2 are SGHDT and YYEEEE. V dropped 4 bases and J dropped 6; count of bases not matched to a gene: 7. The CDR3 here is CASSGGDPLEQYF. DNA of the CDR3: TGTGCCAGCAGCGGGGGGGACCCCCTCGAGCAGTACTTC.

V and J are TRBV14 and TRBJ1-3; D is unclear. Deletions cut 6 bases from V and 7 bases from J, with 7 bases between. The CDR3 spans 11 residues. Germline V gene data show CDR1 as SGHDN and CDR2 as FVKESK. CDR3 DNA sequence: TGTGCCAGCAGTCAGGCGAACACCATATATTTT. Its translation: CASSQANTIYF.

Here the CDR3 reads CASSFGYRFASGNTIYF. DNA for the CDR3: TGTGCCAGCAGTTTTGGGTACAGGTTCGCCTCTGGAAACACCATATATTTT. The chain is built from TRBV28 and TRBJ1-3; D is possibly TRBD1 (5 bases). V lost 3 bases, J lost 0 bases, and 15 bases lay in between. CDR3 length: 17 amino acids. Germline loops: CDR1 MDHEN, CDR2 SYDVKM.

The CDR3 is CASGNRGPLYGYTF. CDR3 sequence (DNA): TGTGCCAGCGGGAACAGGGGGCCTCTCTATGGCTACACCTTC. The chain recombines TRBV7-2 with TRBJ1-2, with 9 bases that match TRBD1. CDR3 length: 14 amino acids. Germline CDR1 and CDR2: SGHTA and FQGNSA. V was clipped by 8 bases and J by 4 bases; unmatched bases: 8.

This chain links TRBV6-1 with TRBJ2-5; 11 bases match TRBD2. This CDR3 is built from 19 residues. The germline V gene encodes CDR1 MNHNS and CDR2 SASEGT. Trimming at V came to 4 bases and at J to 4 bases, leaving 17 bases not matched to a gene. CDR3 in DNA: TGTGCCAGCAGTGCCTCGGGACAGATAGCGGGGGGGCCGAGAGAGACCCAGTACTTC. This sequence encodes CASSASGQIAGGPRETQYF.

The J gene is TRBJ1-4, the V gene TRBV18; D not certain. The CDR3 runs 15 residues. Trimming took 2 bases from V and 0 from J, leaving 7 bases between them. Germline loops: CDR1 KGHSH, CDR2 LQKENI. CDR3 nucleotide sequence: TGTGCCAGCTCACCAGCGGGCTCAACTAATGAAAAACTGTTTTTT. Its protein product is CASSPAGSTNEKLFF.

CDR3 in DNA: TGTGCCAGCAGTAAACAGGATAATTCACCCCTCCACTTT. Its translation: CASSKQDNSPLHF. The V and J genes are TRBV6-2 or TRBV6-3 and TRBJ1-6; D perhaps matches TRBD1 (5 bases). The CDR3 runs to 13 residues. Germline V gene data show CDR1 as MNHEY and CDR2 as SVGEGT. V shed 5 bases and J shed 5 bases, with 7 bases lying between them.

The chain joins TRBV9 to TRBJ2-3; 10 positions match TRBD1. CDR3 length: 15 residues. Germline CDR1 and CDR2: SGDLS and YYNGEE. The V and J ends lost 4 bases and 3 bases, in that order; junction bases with no gene match: 5. CDR3 amino acids: CASSPGTGVTDTQYF. In DNA form, the CDR3 reads TGTGCCAGCAGCCCCGGGACAGGGGTGACAGATACGCAGTATTTT.

The V and J genes are TRBV23-1 and TRBJ2-3; D is ambiguous. TRBV23-1 is labeled an ORF, and its function is uncertain. The CDR3 is made up of 16 amino acids. V dropped 5 bases and J dropped 4 bases, with 19 bases sitting between them. This CDR3 reads CASSDRPEAPPDTQYF. CDR3 in DNA: TGCGCCAGCAGTGATCGACCAGAAGCCCCCCCAGATACGCAGTATTTT.